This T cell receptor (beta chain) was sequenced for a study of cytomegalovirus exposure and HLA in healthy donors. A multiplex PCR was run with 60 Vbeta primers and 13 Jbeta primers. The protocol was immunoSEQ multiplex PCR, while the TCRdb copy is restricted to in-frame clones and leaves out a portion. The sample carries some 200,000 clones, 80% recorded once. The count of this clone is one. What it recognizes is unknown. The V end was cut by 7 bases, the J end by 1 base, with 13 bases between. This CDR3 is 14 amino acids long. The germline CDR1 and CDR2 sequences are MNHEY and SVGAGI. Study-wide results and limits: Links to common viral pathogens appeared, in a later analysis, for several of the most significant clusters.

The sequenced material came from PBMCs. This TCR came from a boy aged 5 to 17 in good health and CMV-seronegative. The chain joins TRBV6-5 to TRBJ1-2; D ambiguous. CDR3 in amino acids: CASTPYRGNYGYTF. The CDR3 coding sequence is TGTGCCAGCACCCCCTATCGGGGTAACTATGGCTACACCTTC.